The 6 T cell receptor beta chains in this list originate from one sample, sequenced in a study of OX40 agonist ivuxolimab in advanced cancers. Libraries came from the immunoSEQ multiplex PCR assay. TCRdb mirrors the immuneACCESS table, restricted to in-frame sequences. Some clones are absent from its copies; in checked studies, under half trace to an unresolved V gene, and the reason for the others is unknown. The sample records tens of thousands of clones, more than 70% of which are singletons. 2% to 3% of the sample rests with the top ten. Sequenced here: CD4+ or CD8+ T cells sorted from blood, sampled in a trial of the OX40 agonist ivuxolimab. The source is an adult with an advanced solid tumor such as melanoma, head and neck, liver or kidney cancer.

This chain links TRBV7-7 with TRBJ2-3; D is unresolved. The CDR3 length is 17 residues. Germline loops: CDR1 SSHAT, CDR2 FNYEAQ (reference sequence). Trimming took 4 bases from V and 1 from J, leaving 18 bases between them. CDR3 sequence (DNA): TGTGCCAGCAGCTCAACGGTGGCCGCCCCGGGCACAGATACGCAGTATTTT. Translated, it gives CASSSTVAAPGTDTQYF.

The chain recombines TRBV7-2 with TRBJ1-1; a weak D match, TRBD1 (5 bases). The CDR3 spans 13 residues. CDR1 is SGHTA and CDR2 is FQGNSA in the germline V gene. V gave up 5 bases and J gave up 9 bases, with 16 bases separating them. The CDR3 DNA reads TGTGCCAGCAGCGTGAGGGACCCCCCGAAAGCTTTCTTT. Its translation: CASSVRDPPKAFF.

The chain recombines TRBV15 with TRBJ1-1, with D maybe TRBD1 (5 bases). Germline loops: CDR1 LNHNV, CDR2 YYDKDF (reference sequence). This CDR3 has 13 amino acids. V was clipped by 3 bases and J by 11 bases, with 16 bases between them. The CDR3 DNA is TGTGCCACCAGCAGGGACCTAGCGGGACGGGCTTTCTTT. As protein: CATSRDLAGRAFF.

The chain employs TRBV5-1 and TRBJ1-4; D unclear. The CDR3 is 14 amino acids. The ends were cut back, 4 bases at V and 3 bases at J, with 10 bases in the middle. CDR1 SGHRS and CDR2 YFSETQ come from the germline V gene. CDR3 nucleotides: TGCGCCAGCAGCCAGGACGAGGCTAATGAAAAACTGTTTTTT. This gives the protein CASSQDEANEKLFF.

In its sample, this clone was seen once. V usage is TRBV29-1 and J usage is TRBJ2-5; 7 bases agree with TRBD1. Per the germline V gene, CDR1 is SQVTM and CDR2 is ANQGSEA. The CDR3 consists of 11 residues. J was trimmed by 14 bases and V by 6 bases; bases with no gene match: 12. Here the CDR3 reads CSVRTGPSVYF. CDR3 in DNA: TGCAGCGTCCGGACAGGTCCCTCGGTCTACTTC.

This sequence joins TRBV19 and TRBJ1-2; TRBD1 aligns across 7 bases. The CDR3 has 14 amino acids. The germline CDR1 and CDR2 sequences are LNHDA and SQIVND (reference sequence). Trimming took 6 bases from V and 3 from J; bases not matched to a gene: 7. The CDR3 region is CASRATGTDYGYTF. CDR3 DNA: TGTGCCAGTAGGGCAACCGGGACAGACTATGGCTACACCTTC.